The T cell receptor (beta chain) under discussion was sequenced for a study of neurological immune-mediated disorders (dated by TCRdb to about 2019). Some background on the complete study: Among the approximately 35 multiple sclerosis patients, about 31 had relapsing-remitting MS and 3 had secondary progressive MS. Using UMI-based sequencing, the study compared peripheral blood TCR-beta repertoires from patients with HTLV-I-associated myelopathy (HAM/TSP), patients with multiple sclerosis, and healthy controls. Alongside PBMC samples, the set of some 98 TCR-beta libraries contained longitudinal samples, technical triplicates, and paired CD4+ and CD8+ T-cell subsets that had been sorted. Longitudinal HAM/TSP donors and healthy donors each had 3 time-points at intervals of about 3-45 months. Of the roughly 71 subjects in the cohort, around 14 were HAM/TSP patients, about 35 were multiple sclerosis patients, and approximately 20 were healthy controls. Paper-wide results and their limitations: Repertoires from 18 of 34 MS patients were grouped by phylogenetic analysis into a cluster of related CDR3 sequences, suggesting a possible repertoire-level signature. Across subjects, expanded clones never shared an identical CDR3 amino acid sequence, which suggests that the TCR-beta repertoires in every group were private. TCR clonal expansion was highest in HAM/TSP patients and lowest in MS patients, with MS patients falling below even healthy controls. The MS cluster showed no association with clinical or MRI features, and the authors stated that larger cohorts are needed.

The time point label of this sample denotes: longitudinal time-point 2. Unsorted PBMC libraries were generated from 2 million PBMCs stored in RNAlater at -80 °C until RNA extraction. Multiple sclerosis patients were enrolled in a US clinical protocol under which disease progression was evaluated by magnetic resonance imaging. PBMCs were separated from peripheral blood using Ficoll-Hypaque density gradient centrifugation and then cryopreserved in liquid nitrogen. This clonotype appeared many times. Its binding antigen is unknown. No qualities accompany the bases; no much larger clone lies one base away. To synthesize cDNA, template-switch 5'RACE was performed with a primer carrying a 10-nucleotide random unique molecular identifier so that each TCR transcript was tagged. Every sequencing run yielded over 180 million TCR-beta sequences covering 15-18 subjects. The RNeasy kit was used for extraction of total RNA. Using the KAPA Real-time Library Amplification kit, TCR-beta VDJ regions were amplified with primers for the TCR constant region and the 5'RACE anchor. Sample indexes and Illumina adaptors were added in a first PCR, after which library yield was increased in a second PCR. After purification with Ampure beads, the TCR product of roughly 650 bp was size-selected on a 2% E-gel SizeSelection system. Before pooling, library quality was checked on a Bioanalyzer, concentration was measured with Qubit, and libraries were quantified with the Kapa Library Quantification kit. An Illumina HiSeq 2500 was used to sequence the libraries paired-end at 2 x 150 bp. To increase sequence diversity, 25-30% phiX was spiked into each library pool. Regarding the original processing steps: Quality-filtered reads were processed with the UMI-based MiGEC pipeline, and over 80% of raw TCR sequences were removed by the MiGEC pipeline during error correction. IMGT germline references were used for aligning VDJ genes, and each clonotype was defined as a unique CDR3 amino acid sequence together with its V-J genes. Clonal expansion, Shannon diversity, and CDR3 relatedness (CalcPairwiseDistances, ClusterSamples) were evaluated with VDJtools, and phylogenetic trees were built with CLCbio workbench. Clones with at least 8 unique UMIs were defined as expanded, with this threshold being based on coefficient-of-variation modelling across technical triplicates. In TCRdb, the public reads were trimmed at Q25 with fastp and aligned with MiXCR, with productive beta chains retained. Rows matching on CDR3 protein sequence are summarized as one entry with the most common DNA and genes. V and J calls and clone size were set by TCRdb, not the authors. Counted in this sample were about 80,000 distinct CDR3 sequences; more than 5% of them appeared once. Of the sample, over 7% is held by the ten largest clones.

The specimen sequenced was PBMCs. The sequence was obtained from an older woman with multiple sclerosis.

The bases are TGCGCCAGCGTAAACGCCCCGGGACTAGCGGGGGGGAATGAGCAGTTCTTC. It translates to CASVNAPGLAGGNEQFF. The receptor chain draws on TRBV5-1 and TRBJ2-1, and 16 junctional nucleotides match TRBD2. From the cysteine through the phenylalanine, the CDR3 covers 17 amino acids. Just CDR3 DNA is preserved here, 51 bases in frame from base 1. Compared with germline, V lacks 7 bases and J lacks 7 bases; bases without a gene match: 11. CDR1 and CDR2 (SGHRS, YFSETQ) derive from the germline V gene.